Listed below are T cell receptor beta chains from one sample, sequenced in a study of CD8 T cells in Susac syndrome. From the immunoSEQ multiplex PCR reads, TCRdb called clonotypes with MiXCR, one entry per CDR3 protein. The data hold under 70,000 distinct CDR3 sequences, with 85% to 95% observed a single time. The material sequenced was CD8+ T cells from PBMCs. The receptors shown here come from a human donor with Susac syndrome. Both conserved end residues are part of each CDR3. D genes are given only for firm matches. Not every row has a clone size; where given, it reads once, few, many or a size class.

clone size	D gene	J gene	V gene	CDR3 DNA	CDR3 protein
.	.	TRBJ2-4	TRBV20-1	TGCAGTGCCCGAAATTTAGCCAAAAACATTCAGTACTTC	CSARNLAKNIQYF
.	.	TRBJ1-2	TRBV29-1	TGCAGCGTTGAAGGTAGCTATGGCTACACCTTC	CSVEGSYGYTF
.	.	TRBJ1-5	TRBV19	TGTGCCAGTAGTATAGACAGCGCAGATCAGCCCCAGCATTTT	CASSIDSADQPQHF
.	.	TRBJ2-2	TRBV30	TGTGCCTGGAGTGGTGGGGCGAACACCGGGGAGCTGTTTTTT	CAWSGGANTGELFF
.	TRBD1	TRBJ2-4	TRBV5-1	TGCGCCAGCAGCTTGGACTCCGGGACAGGGGGGGGCCAAAGGAACATTCAGTACTTC	CASSLDSGTGGGQRNIQYF
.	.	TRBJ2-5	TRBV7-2	TGTGCCAGCAGCTTAGTAGCGGAAGAGACCCAGTACTTC	CASSLVAEETQYF
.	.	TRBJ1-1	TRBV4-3	TGCGCCAGCAGCCAAGTATCCGGGGCTGAAGCTTTCTTT	CASSQVSGAEAFF
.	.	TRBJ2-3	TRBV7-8	TGTGCCAGCAGCTCCCGGAACCCGGGCGGCCTGTCGGATACGCAGTATTTT	CASSSRNPGGLSDTQYF
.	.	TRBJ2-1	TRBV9	TGTGCCAGCAGCGTAGGGGTCTACAATGAGCAGTTCTTC	CASSVGVYNEQFF
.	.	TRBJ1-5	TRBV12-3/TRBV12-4	TGTGCCAGCAGTTTAAAGTATGCCAATCAGCCCCAGCATTTT	CASSLKYANQPQHF
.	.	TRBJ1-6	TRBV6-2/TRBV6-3	TGTGCCAGCAGTTATTCGAATTCACCCCTCCACTTT	CASSYSNSPLHF
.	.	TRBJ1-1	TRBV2	TGTGCCAGCAGTGAACGGCAGGGAGTCTCGGAAGCTTTCTTT	CASSERQGVSEAFF
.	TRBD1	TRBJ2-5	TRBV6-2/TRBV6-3	TGTGCCAGCAGGACAGGGTTAGCAGAGACCCAGTACTTC	CASRTGLAETQYF
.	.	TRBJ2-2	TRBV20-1	TGCAGTGCCGAGGAGGGGCCGCGGACCGGGGAGCTGTTTTTT	CSAEEGPRTGELFF
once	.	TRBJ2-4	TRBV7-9	TGTGCCAGCAGCCCCCCCGGGCCCGGGATAAACATTCAGTACTTC	CASSPPGPGINIQYF
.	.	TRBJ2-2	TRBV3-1	TGTGCCAGCAGTTACAGGGTTACCGGGGAGCTGTTTTTT	CASSYRVTGELFF
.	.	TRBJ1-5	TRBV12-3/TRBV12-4	TGTGCCAGCAGGACCGTCGGAGAGAATCAGCCCCAGCATTTT	CASRTVGENQPQHF
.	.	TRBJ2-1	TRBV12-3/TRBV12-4	TGTGCCAGCAGTTTCCTGAGGCATGAGCAGTTCTTC	CASSFLRHEQFF
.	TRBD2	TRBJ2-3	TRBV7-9	TGTGCCAGCAGCTCGCCTCGGCAAGCGGGGGGCCCAGATACGCAGTATTTT	CASSSPRQAGGPDTQYF
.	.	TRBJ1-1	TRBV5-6	TGTGCCAGTATCTGGGGAGAAGGACTCACGGAAGCTTTCTTT	CASIWGEGLTEAFF
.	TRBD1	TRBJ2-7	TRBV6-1	TGTGCCAGTCCTCCGGGACAGGGAAACTACGAGCAGTACTTC	CASPPGQGNYEQYF
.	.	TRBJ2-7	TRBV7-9	TGTGCCAGCAGGGGCGCAACCTACGAGCAGTACTTC	CASRGATYEQYF
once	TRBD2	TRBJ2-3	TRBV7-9	TGTGCCAGCAGATCAATGAGCGGGGGTGGCACAGATACGCAGTATTTT	CASRSMSGGGTDTQYF
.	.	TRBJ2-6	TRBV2	TGTGCCAGCAGTGAGGGCGCTGGGGCCAACGTCCTGACTTTC	CASSEGAGANVLTF
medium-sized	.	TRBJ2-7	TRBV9	TGTGCCAGCAGCGACTCTAACCGCGGGGACAGTACCTACGAGCAGTACTTC	CASSDSNRGDSTYEQYF
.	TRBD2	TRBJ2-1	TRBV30	TGTGCCTGGAAAGGGCTAGCGGGGAACTCCTACAATGAGCAGTTCTTC	CAWKGLAGNSYNEQFF
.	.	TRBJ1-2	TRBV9	TGTGCCAGCAGAGGAGGGGGGGCCTATGGCTACACCTTC	CASRGGGAYGYTF
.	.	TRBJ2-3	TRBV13	TGTGCCAGCAGTGTTCGAAAAGATACGCAGTATTTT	CASSVRKDTQYF
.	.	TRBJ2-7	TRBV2	TGTGCCAGCAGTATGACAGAGGCGCGCAACGAGCAGTACTTC	CASSMTEARNEQYF
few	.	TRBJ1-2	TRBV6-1	TGTGCCAGCAGTCCGGGGGTTTACTATGGCTACACCTTC	CASSPGVYYGYTF
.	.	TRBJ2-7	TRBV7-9	TGTGCCGCCGCCGGGACCGAATCCTACGAGCAGTACTTC	CAAAGTESYEQYF
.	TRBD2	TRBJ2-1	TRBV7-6	TGTGCCAGCAGCTTAGCGGGGGCTAGCGGGGGGGCGAATGAGCAGTTCTTC	CASSLAGASGGANEQFF
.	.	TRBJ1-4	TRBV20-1	TGCAGTGCTAGAGAGATGGGTCGGGAAAAACTGTTTTTT	CSAREMGREKLFF
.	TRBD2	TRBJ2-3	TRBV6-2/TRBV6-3	TGTGCCAGCAGCCTACCGAATAGCGGGGTTGGTGATACGCAGTATTTT	CASSLPNSGVGDTQYF
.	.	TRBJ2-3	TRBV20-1	TGCAGTGCTAGGACTGGTCCAGATACGCAGTATTTT	CSARTGPDTQYF
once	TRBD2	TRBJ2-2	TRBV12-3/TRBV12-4	TGTGCCAGCAGTCCTAGCGGGGACACCGGGGAGCTGTTTTTT	CASSPSGDTGELFF
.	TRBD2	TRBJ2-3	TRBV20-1	TGCAGTGCTAGTGGGGGACTAGCGGGGCTTAGCACAGATACGCAGTATTTT	CSASGGLAGLSTDTQYF
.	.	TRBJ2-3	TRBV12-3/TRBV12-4	TGTGCCAGCACTCCGGATTTAGTGGCGCAGTATTTT	CASTPDLVAQYF
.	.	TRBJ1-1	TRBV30	TGTGCCTGGGGAAGGGGTTGGACTGAAGCTTTCTTT	CAWGRGWTEAFF
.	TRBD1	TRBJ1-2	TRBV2	TGTGCCAGCACCCAAACGTGGGACAGGGACTATGGCTACACCTTC	CASTQTWDRDYGYTF
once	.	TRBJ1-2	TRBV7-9	TGTGCCAGCAGCCCCCCTGGGCCCTATGGCTACACCTTC	CASSPPGPYGYTF
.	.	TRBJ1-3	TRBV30	TGTGCCTGGAGTGTATTAGGACGAAGGGGAAACACCATATATTTT	CAWSVLGRRGNTIYF
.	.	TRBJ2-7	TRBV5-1	TGCGCCAGCAGTATGGGAAACGAGCAGTACTTC	CASSMGNEQYF
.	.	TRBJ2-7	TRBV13	TGTGCCAGCAGCTCCTCGCAGGCGGCAGCTTACCCCTACGAGCAGTACTTC	CASSSSQAAAYPYEQYF
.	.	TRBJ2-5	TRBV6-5	TGTGCCAGCCAACAGGGGTGGGAGGGGACCCAGTACTTC	CASQQGWEGTQYF
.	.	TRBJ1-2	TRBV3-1	TGTGCCAGCAGCCAGGGGACCGTGCTCCACTATGGCTACACCTTC	CASSQGTVLHYGYTF
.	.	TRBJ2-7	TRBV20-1	TGCAGTGCTAGACCTAACGGCGGGGCACGGGAGCAGTACTTC	CSARPNGGAREQYF
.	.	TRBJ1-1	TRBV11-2	TGTGCCAGCAGACTCGCCGCTCGAAAAGACACTGAAGCTTTCTTT	CASRLAARKDTEAFF
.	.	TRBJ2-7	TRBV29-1	TGCAGCTCCCAACTGGGGAACGAGCAGTACTTC	CSSQLGNEQYF
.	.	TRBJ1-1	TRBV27	TGTGCCAGCAGTATCCGGACGGACGGCACTGAAGCTTTCTTT	CASSIRTDGTEAFF
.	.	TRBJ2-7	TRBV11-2	TGTGCCAGCAGCTCGGACATGGCCTACGAGCAGTACTTC	CASSSDMAYEQYF
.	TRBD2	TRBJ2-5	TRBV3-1	TGTGCCAGCAGCCAAGATGCTTGGACTAGCTCGGAGACCCAGTACTTC	CASSQDAWTSSETQYF
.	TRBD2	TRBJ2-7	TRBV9	TGTGCCAGCAGCGTAGGGGAGGGGGAGCAGTACTTC	CASSVGEGEQYF
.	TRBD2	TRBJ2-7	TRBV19	TGTGCCAGTAGTACGGCGGGGGATGCCTACGAGCAGTACTTC	CASSTAGDAYEQYF
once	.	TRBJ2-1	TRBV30	TGTGCCTGGAGTCATTCGCGAGGGAATGAGCAGTTCTTC	CAWSHSRGNEQFF
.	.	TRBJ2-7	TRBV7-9	TGTGCCAGCAGCCCCCCCGTGCCGAGCTCCTACGAGCAGTACTTC	CASSPPVPSSYEQYF
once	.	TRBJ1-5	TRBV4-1	TGCGCCAGCAGCCACAGGGGAGATCAGCCCCAGCATTTT	CASSHRGDQPQHF
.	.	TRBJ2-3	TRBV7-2	TGTGCCAGCAGCACCGGGACCGATTTTCATACGCAGTATTTT	CASSTGTDFHTQYF
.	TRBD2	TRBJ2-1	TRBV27	TGTGCCAGCAGTTTAACTAGCGGGGGGTTATATGAGCAGTTCTTC	CASSLTSGGLYEQFF